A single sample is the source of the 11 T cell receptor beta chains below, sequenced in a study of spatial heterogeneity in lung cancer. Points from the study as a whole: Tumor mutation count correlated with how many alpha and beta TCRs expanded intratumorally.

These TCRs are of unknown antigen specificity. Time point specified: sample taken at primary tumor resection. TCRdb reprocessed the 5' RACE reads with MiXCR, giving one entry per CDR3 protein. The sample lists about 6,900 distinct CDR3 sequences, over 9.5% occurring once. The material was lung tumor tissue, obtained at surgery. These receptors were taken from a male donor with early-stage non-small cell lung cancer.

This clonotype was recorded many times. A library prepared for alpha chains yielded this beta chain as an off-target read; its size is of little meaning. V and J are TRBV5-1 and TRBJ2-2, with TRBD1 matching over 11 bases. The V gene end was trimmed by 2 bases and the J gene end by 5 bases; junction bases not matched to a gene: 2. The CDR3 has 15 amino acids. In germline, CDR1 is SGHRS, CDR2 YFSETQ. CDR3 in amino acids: CASSFRDRGTGELFF. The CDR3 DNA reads TGCGCCAGCAGCTTCCGGGACAGGGGGACCGGGGAGCTGTTTTTT.

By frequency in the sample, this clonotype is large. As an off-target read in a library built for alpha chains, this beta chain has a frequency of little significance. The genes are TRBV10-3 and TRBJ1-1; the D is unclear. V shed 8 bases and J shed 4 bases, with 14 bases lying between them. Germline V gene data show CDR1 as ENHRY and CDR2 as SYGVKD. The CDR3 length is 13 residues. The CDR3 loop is CAISALEGTEAFF. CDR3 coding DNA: TGTGCCATCTCCGCGTTAGAGGGCACTGAAGCTTTCTTT.

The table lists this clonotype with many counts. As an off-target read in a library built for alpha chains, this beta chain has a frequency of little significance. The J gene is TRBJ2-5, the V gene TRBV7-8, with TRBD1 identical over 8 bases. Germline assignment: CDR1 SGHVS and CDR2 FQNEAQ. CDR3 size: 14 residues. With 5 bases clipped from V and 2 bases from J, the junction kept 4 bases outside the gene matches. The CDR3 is CASSKGQEQETQYF. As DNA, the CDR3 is TGTGCCAGCAGCAAGGGACAGGAGCAAGAGACCCAGTACTTC.

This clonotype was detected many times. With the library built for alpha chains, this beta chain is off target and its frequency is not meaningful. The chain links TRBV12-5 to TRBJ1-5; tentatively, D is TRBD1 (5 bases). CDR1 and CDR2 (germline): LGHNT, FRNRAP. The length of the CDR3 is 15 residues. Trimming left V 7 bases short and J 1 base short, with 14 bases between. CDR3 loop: CASAPFGASNQPQHF. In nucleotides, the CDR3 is TGTGCTAGTGCGCCCTTTGGGGCAAGCAATCAGCCCCAGCATTTT.

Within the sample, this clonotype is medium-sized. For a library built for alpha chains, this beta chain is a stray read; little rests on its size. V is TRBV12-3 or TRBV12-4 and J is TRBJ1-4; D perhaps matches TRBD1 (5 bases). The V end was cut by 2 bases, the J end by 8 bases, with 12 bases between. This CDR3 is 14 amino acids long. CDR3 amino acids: CASSLMQGREKLFF. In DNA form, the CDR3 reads TGTGCCAGCAGTTTAATGCAGGGACGGGAAAAACTGTTTTTT.

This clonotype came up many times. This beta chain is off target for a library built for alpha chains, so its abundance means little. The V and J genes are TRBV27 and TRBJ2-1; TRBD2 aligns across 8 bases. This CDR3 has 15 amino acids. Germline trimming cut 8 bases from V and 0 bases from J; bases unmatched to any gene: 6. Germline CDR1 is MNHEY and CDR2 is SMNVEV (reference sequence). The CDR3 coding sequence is TGTGCCAGCGAACCTAGCGGGCACTCCTACAATGAGCAGTTCTTC. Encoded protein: CASEPSGHSYNEQFF.

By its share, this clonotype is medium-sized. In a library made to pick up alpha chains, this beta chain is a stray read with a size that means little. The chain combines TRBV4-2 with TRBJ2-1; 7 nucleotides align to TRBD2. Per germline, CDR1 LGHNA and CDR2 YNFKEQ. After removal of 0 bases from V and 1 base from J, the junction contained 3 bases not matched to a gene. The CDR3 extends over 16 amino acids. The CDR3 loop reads CASSQEDGRSYNEQFF. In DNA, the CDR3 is TGTGCCAGCAGCCAAGAGGACGGGAGGTCCTACAATGAGCAGTTCTTC.

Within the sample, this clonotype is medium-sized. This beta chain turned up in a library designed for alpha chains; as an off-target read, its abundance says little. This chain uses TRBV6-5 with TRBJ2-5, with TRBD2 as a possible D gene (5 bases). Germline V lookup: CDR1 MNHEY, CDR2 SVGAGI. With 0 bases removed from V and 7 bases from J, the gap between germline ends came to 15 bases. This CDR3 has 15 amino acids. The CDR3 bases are TGTGCCAGCAGTTACTCGAGAGGGAACCCCAGGACCCAGTACTTC. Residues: CASSYSRGNPRTQYF.

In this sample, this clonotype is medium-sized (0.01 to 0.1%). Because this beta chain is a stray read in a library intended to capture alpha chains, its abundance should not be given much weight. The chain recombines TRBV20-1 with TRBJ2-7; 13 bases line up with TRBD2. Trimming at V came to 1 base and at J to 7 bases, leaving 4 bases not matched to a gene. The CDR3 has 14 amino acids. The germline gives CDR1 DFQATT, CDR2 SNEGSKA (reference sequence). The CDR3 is CSARVGTSGTEQYF. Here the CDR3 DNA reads TGCAGTGCTAGAGTGGGGACTAGCGGGACGGAGCAGTACTTC.

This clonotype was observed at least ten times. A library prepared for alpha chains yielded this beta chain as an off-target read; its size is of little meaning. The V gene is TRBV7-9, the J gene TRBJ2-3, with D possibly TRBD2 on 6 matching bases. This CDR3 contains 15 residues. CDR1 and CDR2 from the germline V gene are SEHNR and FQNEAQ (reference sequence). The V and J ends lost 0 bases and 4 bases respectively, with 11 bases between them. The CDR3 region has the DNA TGTGCCAGCAGCTTAGCCGGGGGACCGTCAGATACGCAGTATTTT. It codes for CASSLAGGPSDTQYF.

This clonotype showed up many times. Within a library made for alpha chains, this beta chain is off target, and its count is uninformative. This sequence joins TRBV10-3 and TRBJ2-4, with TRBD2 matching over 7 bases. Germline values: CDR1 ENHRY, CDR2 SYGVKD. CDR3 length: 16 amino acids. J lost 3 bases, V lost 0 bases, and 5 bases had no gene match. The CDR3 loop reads CAISESGGTGKNIQYF. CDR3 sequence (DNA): TGTGCCATCAGTGAGTCGGGGGGGACCGGCAAAAACATTCAGTACTTC.